The next 8 T cell receptor beta chains were all read from a single sample in a study of blood T cell repertoires in COVID-19 (TCRdb year 2020). Libraries were constructed by the immunoSEQ multiplex PCR assay. TCRdb took this table from immuneACCESS and kept in-frame rearrangements with V and J called. Such tables lack part of the clones; where checked against another copy, unresolved V genes explain under half of the gap, and the rest is unexplained. The sample profile shows some 97,000 clones; approximately 91% of them were found once. The ten largest clones represent around 1% of the sample. Source material: peripheral blood. These receptors were collected from a man aged 55 to 70 with acute or convalescent COVID-19.

There are a few counts of this clone. The rearrangement links TRBV9 to TRBJ2-5; 9 nucleotides align to TRBD1. V lost 4 bases and J lost 0; bases outside the gene matches: 4. The length of the CDR3 is 15 residues. Germline CDR1 SGDLS, CDR2 YYNGEE. The DNA of the CDR3 is TGTGCCAGCAGCTCGGGGACAGGGTACCAAGAGACCCAGTACTTC. Translation gives CASSSGTGYQETQYF.

This clone was picked up one time. This chain uses TRBV28 with TRBJ1-1; perhaps TRBD1 as D (5 bases). The V gene's germline CDR1 is MDHEN and CDR2 SYDVKM. V shed 6 bases and J shed 1 base, with 9 bases lying between them. The CDR3 length is 13 residues. The CDR3 region has the DNA TGTGCCAGCAGAGGCCAGGGGAACACTGAAGCTTTCTTT. Encoded protein: CASRGQGNTEAFF.

The chain employs TRBV1 and TRBJ2-7; TRBD2 was called by the table and not checked on the DNA. TRBV1 is marked as a pseudogene. The CDR3 loop spans 17 amino acids. CDR3 amino acids: CTSSQDRERESSYEQYF. CDR3 DNA sequence: TGCACCAGCAGCCAAGATAGGGAGCGTGAGAGCTCCTACGAGCAGTACTTC.

This chain uses TRBV5-4 with TRBJ1-1, with 7 bases lining up with TRBD1. The CDR3 totals 13 residues. Germline CDR1 and CDR2: SGHNT and YYREEE (reference sequence). V dropped 1 base and J dropped 4; count of bases not matched to a gene: 1. The DNA of the CDR3 is TGTGCCAGCAGCTTGCAGGGGGGCACTGAAGCTTTCTTT. It encodes CASSLQGGTEAFF. The complete variable domain, with remaining parts taken from reference TRBV5-4 and TRBJ1-1, reads ETGVTQSPTHLIKTRGQQVTLRCSSQSGHNTVSWYQQALGQGPQFIFQYYREEENGRGNFPPRFSGLQFPNYSSELNVNALELDDSALYLCASSLQGGTEAFFGQGTRLTVV.

The V call is TRBV5-5, the J call TRBJ2-7; 9 bases agree with TRBD2. Germline V CDR1 and CDR2: SGHKS, YYEKEE (reference sequence). Losses at the gene ends were 0 bases for V and 2 bases for J; bases not matched to a gene: 6. The CDR3 extends over 16 amino acids. The CDR3 sequence is CASSLGGGRGTYEQYF. The CDR3 DNA follows: TGTGCCAGCAGCTTGGGGGGCGGGAGGGGCACCTACGAGCAGTACTTC.

The V call is TRBV11-3, the J call TRBJ1-6, with 8 bases fitting TRBD1. V lost 5 bases to trimming and J lost 6 bases; unmatched junction nucleotides: 9. Germline V gene data show CDR1 as SGHNT and CDR2 as YENEEA. The CDR3 covers 16 residues. The CDR3 region has the DNA TGTGCCAGCAGCCCCAGGGGGCCAATCCCTAATTCACCCCTCCACTTT. Translating it yields CASSPRGPIPNSPLHF.

This chain joins TRBV2 and TRBJ2-5; D gene uncertain. V gave up 4 bases and J gave up 5 bases, with 11 bases separating them. The CDR3 covers 13 residues. Looked up from germline, CDR1 is SNHLY and CDR2 is FYNNEI. The CDR3 DNA reads TGTGCCAGCAGTGTCCAGTTCGGGGAGACCCAGTACTTC. Its protein product is CASSVQFGETQYF.

The chain carries TRBV27 and TRBJ2-2; 12 bases agree with TRBD2. The CDR3 sequence is 17 residues long. J lost 8 bases, V lost 10 bases, and 17 bases had no gene match. Germline V gives CDR1 MNHEY, CDR2 SMNVEV (reference sequence). CDR3: CATRTQLAGGVGGELFF. The CDR3 DNA reads TGTGCCACCAGAACCCAACTAGCGGGAGGCGTGGGAGGGGAGCTGTTTTTT.